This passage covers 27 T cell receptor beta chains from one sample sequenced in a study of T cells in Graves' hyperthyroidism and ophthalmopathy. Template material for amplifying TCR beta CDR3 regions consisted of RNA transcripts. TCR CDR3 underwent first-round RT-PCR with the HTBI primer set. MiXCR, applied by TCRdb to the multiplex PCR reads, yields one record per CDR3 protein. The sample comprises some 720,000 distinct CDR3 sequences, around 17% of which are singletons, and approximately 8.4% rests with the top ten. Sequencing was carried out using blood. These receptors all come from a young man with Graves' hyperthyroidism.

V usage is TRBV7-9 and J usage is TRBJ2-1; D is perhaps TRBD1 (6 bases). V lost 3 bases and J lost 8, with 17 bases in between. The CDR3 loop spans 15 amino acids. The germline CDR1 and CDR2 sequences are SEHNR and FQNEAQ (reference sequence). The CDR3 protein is CASSFRGIAGHEQFF. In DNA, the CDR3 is TGTGCCAGCAGCTTTAGGGGGATAGCTGGCCATGAGCAGTTCTTC. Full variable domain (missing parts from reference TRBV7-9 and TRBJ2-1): DTGVSQNPRHKITKRGQNVTFRCDPISEHNRLYWYRQTLGQGPEFLTYFQNEAQLEKSRLLSDRFSAERPKGSFSTLEIQRTEQGDSAMYLCASSFRGIAGHEQFFGPGTRLTVL.

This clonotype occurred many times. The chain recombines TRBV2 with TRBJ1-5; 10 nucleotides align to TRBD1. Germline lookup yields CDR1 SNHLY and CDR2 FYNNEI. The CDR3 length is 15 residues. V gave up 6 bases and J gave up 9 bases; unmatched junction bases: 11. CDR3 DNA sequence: TGTGCCAGCAGGGGGGACAGGGGTAATTTTACGCCCCAGCATTTT. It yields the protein CASRGDRGNFTPQHF. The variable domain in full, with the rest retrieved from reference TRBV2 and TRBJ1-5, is EPEVTQTPSHQVTQMGQEVILRCVPISNHLYFYWYRQILGQKVEFLVSFYNNEISEKSEIFDDQFSVERPDGSNFTLKIRSTKLEDSAMYFCASRGDRGNFTPQHFGDGTRLSIL.

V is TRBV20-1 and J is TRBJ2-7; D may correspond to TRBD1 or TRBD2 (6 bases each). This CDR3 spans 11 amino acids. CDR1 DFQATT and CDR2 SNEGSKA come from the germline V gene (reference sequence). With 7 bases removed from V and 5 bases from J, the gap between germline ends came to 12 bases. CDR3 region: CSVLGGNEQYF. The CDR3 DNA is TGCAGTGTCTTAGGGGGGAACGAGCAGTACTTC.

For the CDR3, the DNA is TGTGCCAGCATCTTACAATTGGGACTAGCGGGAAATCAGCAGTTCTTC. Its translation is CASILQLGLAGNQQFF. V is TRBV2 and J is TRBJ2-1, with TRBD2 identical over 13 bases. The CDR3 consists of 16 residues. Germline V gene sequence: CDR1 SNHLY, CDR2 FYNNEI. Trimming cost V 7 bases and J 11 bases; bases outside gene matches: 14.

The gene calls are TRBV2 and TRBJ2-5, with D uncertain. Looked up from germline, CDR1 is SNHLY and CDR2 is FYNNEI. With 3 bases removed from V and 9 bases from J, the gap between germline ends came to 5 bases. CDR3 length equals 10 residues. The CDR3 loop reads CASSENSQYF. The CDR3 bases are TGTGCCAGCAGTGAGAATTCCCAGTACTTC. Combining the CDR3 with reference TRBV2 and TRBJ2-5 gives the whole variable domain EPEVTQTPSHQVTQMGQEVILRCVPISNHLYFYWYRQILGQKVEFLVSFYNNEISEKSEIFDDQFSVERPDGSNFTLKIRSTKLEDSAMYFCASSENSQYFGPGTRLLVL.

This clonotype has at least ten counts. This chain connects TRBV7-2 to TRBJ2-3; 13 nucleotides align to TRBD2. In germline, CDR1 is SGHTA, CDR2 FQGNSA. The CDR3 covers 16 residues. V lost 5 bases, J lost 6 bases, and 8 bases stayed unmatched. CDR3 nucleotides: TGTGCCAGCAGCCCCTGGCCGACTAGCGGGAGGGATACGCAGTATTTT. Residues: CASSPWPTSGRDTQYF.

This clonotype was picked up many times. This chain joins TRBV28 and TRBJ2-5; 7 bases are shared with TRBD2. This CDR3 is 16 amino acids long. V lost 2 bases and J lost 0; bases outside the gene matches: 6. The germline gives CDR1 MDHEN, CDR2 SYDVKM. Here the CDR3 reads CASSLTQGGYQETQYF. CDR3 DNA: TGTGCCAGCAGTTTAACGCAGGGAGGGTACCAAGAGACCCAGTACTTC. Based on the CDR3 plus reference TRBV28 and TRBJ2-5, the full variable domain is DVKVTQSSRYLVKRTGEKVFLECVQDMDHENMFWYRQDPGLGLRLIYFSYDVKMKEKGDIPEGYSVSREKKERFSLILESASTNQTSMYLCASSLTQGGYQETQYFGPGTRLLVL.

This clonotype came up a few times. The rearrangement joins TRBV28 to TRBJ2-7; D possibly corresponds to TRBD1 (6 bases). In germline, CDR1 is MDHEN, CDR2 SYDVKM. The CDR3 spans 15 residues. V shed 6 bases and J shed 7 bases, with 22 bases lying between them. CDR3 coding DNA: TGTGCCAGCAGCCCATCGGGCAGGGGAAGAAGGGAGCAGTACTTC. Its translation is CASSPSGRGRREQYF.

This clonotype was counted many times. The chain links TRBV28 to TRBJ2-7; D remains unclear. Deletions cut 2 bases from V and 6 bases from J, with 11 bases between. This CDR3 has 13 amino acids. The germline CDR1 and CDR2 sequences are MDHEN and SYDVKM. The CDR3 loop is CASSLKAGGEQYF. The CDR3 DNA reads TGTGCCAGCAGTTTAAAGGCAGGTGGCGAGCAGTACTTC.

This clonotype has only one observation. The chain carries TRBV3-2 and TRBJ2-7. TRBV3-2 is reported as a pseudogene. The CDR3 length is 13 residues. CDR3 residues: CASRNLSSYEQYF. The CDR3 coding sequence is TGTGCCAGCAGAAACTTGAGCTCCTACGAGCAGTACTTC.

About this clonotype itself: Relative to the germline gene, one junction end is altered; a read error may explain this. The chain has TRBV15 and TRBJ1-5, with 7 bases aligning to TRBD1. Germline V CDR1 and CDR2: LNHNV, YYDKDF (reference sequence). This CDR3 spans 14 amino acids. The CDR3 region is CATSRGGGKQPQHF. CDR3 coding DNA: TGTGCCACCAGCAGAGGAGGGGGCAAGCAGCCCCAGCATTTT.

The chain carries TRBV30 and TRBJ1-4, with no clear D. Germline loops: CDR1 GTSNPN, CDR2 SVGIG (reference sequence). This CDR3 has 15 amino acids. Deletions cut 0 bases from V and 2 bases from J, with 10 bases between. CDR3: CAWSVKGRTNEKLFF. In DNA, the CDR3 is TGTGCCTGGAGTGTAAAAGGGCGTACTAATGAAAAACTGTTTTTT.

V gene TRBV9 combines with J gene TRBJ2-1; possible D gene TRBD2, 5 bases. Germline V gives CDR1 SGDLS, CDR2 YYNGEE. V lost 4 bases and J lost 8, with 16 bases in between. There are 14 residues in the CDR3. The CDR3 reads CASSTRPSWDEQFF. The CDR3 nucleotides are TGTGCCAGCAGCACCAGGCCTAGCTGGGATGAGCAGTTCTTC.

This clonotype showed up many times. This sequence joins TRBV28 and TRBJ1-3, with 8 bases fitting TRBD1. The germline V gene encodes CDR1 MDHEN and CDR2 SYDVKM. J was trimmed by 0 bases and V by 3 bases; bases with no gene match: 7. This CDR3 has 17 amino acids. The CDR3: CASSFTQGAHSGNTIYF. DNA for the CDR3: TGTGCCAGCAGTTTTACTCAGGGGGCCCACTCTGGAAACACCATATATTTT.

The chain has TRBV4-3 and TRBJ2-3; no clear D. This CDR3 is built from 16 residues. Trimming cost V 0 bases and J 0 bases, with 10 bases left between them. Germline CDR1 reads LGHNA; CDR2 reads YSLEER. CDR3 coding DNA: TGCGCCAGCAGCCAAGATAAGGTTCGGAGCACAGATACGCAGTATTTT. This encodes CASSQDKVRSTDTQYF.

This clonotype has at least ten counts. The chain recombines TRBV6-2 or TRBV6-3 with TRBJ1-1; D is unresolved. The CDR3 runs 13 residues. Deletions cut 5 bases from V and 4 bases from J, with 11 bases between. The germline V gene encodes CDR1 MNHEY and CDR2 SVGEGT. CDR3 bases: TGTGCCAGCAGTCCGGGCCTCGCCACTGAAGCTTTCTTT. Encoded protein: CASSPGLATEAFF.

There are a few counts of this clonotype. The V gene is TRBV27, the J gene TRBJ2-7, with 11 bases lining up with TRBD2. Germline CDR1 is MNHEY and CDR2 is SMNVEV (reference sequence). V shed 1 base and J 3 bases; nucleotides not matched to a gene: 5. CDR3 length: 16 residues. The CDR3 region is CASSLLLAGGVYEQYF. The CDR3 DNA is TGTGCCAGCAGTTTATTGCTAGCGGGAGGAGTCTACGAGCAGTACTTC.

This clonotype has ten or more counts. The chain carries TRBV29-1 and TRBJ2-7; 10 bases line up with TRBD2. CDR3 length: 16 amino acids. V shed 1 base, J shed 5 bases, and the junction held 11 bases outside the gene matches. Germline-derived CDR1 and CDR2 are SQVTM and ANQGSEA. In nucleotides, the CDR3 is TGCAGCGTTGAAGGGGCGGAAACTAGCGGGACCCACGAGCAGTACTTC. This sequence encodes CSVEGAETSGTHEQYF.

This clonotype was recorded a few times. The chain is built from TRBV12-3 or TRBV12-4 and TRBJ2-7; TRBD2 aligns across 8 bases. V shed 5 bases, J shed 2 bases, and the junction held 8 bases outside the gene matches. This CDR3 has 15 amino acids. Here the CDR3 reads CASSNPSGSTYEQYF. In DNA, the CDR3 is TGTGCCAGCAGTAATCCTAGCGGGTCGACCTACGAGCAGTACTTC.

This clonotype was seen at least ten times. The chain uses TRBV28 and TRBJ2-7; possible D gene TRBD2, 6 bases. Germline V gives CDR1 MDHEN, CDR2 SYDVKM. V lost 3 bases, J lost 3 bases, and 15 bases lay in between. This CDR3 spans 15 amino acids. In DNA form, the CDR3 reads TGTGCCAGCAGTTTCGGGGGTTCAGGTGGCTACGAGCAGTACTTC. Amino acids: CASSFGGSGGYEQYF.

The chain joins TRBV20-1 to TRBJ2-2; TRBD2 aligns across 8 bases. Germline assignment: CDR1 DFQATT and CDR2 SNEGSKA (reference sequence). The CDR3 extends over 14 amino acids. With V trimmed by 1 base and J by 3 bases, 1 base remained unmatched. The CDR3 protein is CSARGGRHTGELFF. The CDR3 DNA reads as TGCAGTGCTAGAGGCGGGAGGCACACCGGGGAGCTGTTTTTT.

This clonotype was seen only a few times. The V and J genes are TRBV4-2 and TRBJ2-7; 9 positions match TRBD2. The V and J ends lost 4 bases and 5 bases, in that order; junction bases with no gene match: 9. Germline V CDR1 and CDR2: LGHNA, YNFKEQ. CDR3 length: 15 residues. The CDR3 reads CASSPYSGSKDEQYF. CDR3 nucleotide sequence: TGTGCCAGCAGCCCATATAGCGGGAGTAAAGACGAGCAGTACTTC.

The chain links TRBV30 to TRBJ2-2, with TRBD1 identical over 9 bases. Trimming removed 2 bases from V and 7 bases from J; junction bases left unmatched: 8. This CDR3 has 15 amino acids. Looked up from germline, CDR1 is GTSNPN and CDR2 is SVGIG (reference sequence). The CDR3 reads CAWSTRTGVVGELFF. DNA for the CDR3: TGTGCCTGGAGTACACGGACAGGGGTAGTCGGGGAGCTGTTTTTT. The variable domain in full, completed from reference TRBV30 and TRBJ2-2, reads SQTIHQWPATLVQPVGSPLSLECTVEGTSNPNLYWYRQAAGRGLQLLFYSVGIGQISSEVPQNLSASRPQDRQFILSSKKLLLSDSGFYLCAWSTRTGVVGELFFGEGSRLTVL.

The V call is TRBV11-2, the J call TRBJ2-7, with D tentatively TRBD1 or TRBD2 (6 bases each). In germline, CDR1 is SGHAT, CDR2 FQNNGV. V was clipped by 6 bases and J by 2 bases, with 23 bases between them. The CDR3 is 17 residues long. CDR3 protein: CASRSRGGPPAPYEQYF. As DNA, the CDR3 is TGTGCCAGCAGAAGTAGAGGGGGGCCCCCAGCCCCCTACGAGCAGTACTTC.

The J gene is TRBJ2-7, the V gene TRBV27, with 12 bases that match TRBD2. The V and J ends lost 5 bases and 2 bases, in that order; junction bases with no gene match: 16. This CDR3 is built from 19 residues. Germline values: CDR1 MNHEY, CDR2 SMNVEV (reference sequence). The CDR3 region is CASSPRLAGGPSSTYEQYF. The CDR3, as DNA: TGTGCCAGCAGTCCCCGGCTAGCGGGAGGGCCCTCTAGTACCTACGAGCAGTACTTC.

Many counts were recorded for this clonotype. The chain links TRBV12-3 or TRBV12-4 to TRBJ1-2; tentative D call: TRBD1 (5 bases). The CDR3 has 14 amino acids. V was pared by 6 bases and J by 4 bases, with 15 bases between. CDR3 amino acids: CASSPPGPSYGYTF. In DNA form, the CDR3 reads TGTGCCAGCAGCCCTCCGGGACCGAGCTATGGCTACACCTTC.

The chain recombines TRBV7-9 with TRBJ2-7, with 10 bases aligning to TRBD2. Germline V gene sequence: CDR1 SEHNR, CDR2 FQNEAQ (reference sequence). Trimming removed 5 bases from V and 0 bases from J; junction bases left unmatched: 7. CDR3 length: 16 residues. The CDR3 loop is CASSLDSGRFSYEQYF. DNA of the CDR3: TGTGCCAGCAGCCTAGATAGCGGGAGGTTCTCCTACGAGCAGTACTTC. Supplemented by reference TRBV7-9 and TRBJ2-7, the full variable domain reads DTGVSQNPRHKITKRGQNVTFRCDPISEHNRLYWYRQTLGQGPEFLTYFQNEAQLEKSRLLSDRFSAERPKGSFSTLEIQRTEQGDSAMYLCASSLDSGRFSYEQYFGPGTRLTVT.